The rows below give T cell receptor beta chains drawn from one sample of a study of cytomegalovirus exposure and HLA in healthy donors. Produced via immunoSEQ multiplex PCR; TCRdb's table is partial and in-frame only. The profile shows 100,000 to 140,000 clones, around four fifths of them singletons. The sample comprised PBMCs. All receptors come from a man aged 25-45 years in good health and CMV-seronegative. CDR3s include the opening cysteine and the closing phenylalanine or tryptophan. A D gene is named only where the DNA matches it firmly. Expanded clones get a size class; other rows say once, few or many, or leave the size out.

TRBJ2-7 | few | TRBV6-5 | . | TGTGCCAGCAGTTACTCGAGTGGTGGGAGCTCCTACGAGCAGTACTTC | CASSYSSGGSSYEQYF
TRBJ1-1 | few | TRBV6-1 | . | TGTGCCAGCAGCGCAGGGTTGACTGAAGCTTTCTTT | CASSAGLTEAFF
TRBJ1-4 | . | TRBV28 | TRBD1 | TGTGCCAGCAGTCCCACAACAGGGGGCGCCTATGAAAAACTGTTTTTT | CASSPTTGGAYEKLFF
TRBJ1-2 | . | TRBV28 | . | TGTGCCAGCATGGGGTGGCCCAGGGCGGGGGGCTACACCTTC | CASMGWPRAGGYTF
TRBJ1-6 | . | TRBV2 | . | TGTGCCAGCAGTGTTGGTGGCAGAACCCTCCACTTT | CASSVGGRTLHF
TRBJ1-4 | . | TRBV28 | TRBD1 | TGTGCCAGCAGTTTGCCAGGGGGATTTGAAAAACTGTTTTTT | CASSLPGGFEKLFF
TRBJ2-7 | once | TRBV30 | . | TGTGCCTGGAGTGTACAAAGGGGAGAGCAGTACTTC | CAWSVQRGEQYF
TRBJ2-5 | . | TRBV6-6 | . | TGTGCCAGCAGTTACGGCGGGGAGACCCAGTACTTC | CASSYGGETQYF
TRBJ1-1 | few | TRBV11-1 | . | TGTGCCAGCGTGGCACCTTCAGGCACTGAAGCTTTCTTT | CASVAPSGTEAFF
TRBJ2-5 | . | TRBV6-6 | TRBD1 | TGTGCCAGCAGACCCGGGACAGAGTATCTAGAGACCCAGTACTTC | CASRPGTEYLETQYF
TRBJ1-3 | . | TRBV6-8 | . | TGTGCCAGCAGCCGCGTCGGGGTCCCTAAGATCTTGCCTGGAAACACCATATATTTT | CASSRVGVPKILPGNTIYF
TRBJ2-5 | . | TRBV2 | . | TGTGCCAGCAGACACGGTCGGGGACCGGGACATTCCCAAGAGACCCAGTACTTC | CASRHGRGPGHSQETQYF
TRBJ2-1 | . | TRBV29-1 | . | TGCAGCGTTCCTAGCAGCAATGAGCAGTTCTTC | CSVPSSNEQFF
TRBJ1-2 | . | TRBV27 | . | TGTGCCAGCAGCGCGGGGGGGGGCGGCTACACCTTC | CASSAGGGGYTF
TRBJ1-3 | . | TRBV27 | . | TGTGCCAGCAGTTACCGGGGAGGTGGAAACACCATATATTTT | CASSYRGGGNTIYF
TRBJ2-5 | . | TRBV30 | . | TGTGCCTGGAGCGTAGGGGGAGAGACCCAGTACTTC | CAWSVGGETQYF
TRBJ2-3 | . | TRBV9 | TRBD1 | TGTGCCAGCAGCCCCCGGACAGGAACGGGTACAGATACGCAGTATTTT | CASSPRTGTGTDTQYF
TRBJ2-2 | . | TRBV9 | . | TGTGCCAGCAGCGTAGCCGGGGGGCCGCCGAACACCGGGGAGCTGTTTTTT | CASSVAGGPPNTGELFF
TRBJ2-7 | . | TRBV14 | . | TGTGCCAGCAGCCACCCGGGACTGAGGCTCCGAGACGAGCAGTACTTC | CASSHPGLRLRDEQYF
TRBJ2-3 | . | TRBV11-2 | TRBD2 | TGTGCCAGCAGCTTAGTGGCCGGGGGGGCCGTAGATACGCAGTATTTT | CASSLVAGGAVDTQYF
TRBJ2-7 | . | TRBV28 | TRBD1 | TGTGCCAGCACCGGCCCGGGACAGGATCGGGGCTACGAGCAGTACTTC | CASTGPGQDRGYEQYF
TRBJ1-5 | once | TRBV6-5 | TRBD1 | TGTGCCAGCAGTTTCGGGACAGGGAATCAGCCCCAGCATTTT | CASSFGTGNQPQHF
TRBJ1-2 | once | TRBV6-5 | TRBD1 | TGTGCCAGCAGTTACCTGGACAGGGTAAACTATGGCTACACCTTC | CASSYLDRVNYGYTF
TRBJ2-3 | . | TRBV11-3 | TRBD1 | TGTGCCAGCACCGGACAGGGTTCAGATACGCAGTATTTT | CASTGQGSDTQYF
TRBJ2-7 | . | TRBV4-1 | . | TGCGCCAGCAGCCAAGTTAAACTCTCCCCCGAGCAGTACTTC | CASSQVKLSPEQYF
TRBJ2-5 | . | TRBV28 | . | TGTGCCAGCAGTTTTCGAACAGGCGGGAAAGAGACCCAGTACTTC | CASSFRTGGKETQYF
TRBJ2-2 | . | TRBV6-6 | . | TGTGCCAGCAGGCAACTAGAGACCGGGGAGCTGTTTTTT | CASRQLETGELFF
TRBJ2-1 | . | TRBV6-1 | . | TGTGCCAGCAGTCAACAGGGTAGTCAAAATGAGCAGTTCTTC | CASSQQGSQNEQFF
TRBJ2-1 | . | TRBV13 | . | TGTGCCAGCAGCCGCACAACTAGCAGATACAATGAGCAGTTCTTC | CASSRTTSRYNEQFF
TRBJ1-1 | . | TRBV4-2 | TRBD1 | TGTGCCAGCAGCCAACTCGGACAGGCCTTGAACACTGAAGCTTTCTTT | CASSQLGQALNTEAFF
TRBJ1-1 | . | TRBV6-5 | . | TGTGCCAGCAGTTACGAGGTGTTCGGCACTGAAGCTTTCTTT | CASSYEVFGTEAFF
TRBJ1-5 | once | TRBV19 | . | TGTGCCAGTAGTATTTCGGGGTGGGGTCAGCCCCAGCATTTT | CASSISGWGQPQHF
TRBJ2-7 | . | TRBV7-8 | . | TGTGCCAGCAGCTTAGCGCTAGACCAGAGCTACGGGGAGCAGTACTTC | CASSLALDQSYGEQYF
TRBJ2-5 | . | TRBV27 | . | TGTGCCAGCAGTTTAGCATTTACGGGAGAGACCCAGTACTTC | CASSLAFTGETQYF
TRBJ1-6 | few | TRBV7-3 | . | TGTGCCAGCAGCTTATTAGGGGAAAGGAATGGTTCACCCCTCCACTTT | CASSLLGERNGSPLHF
TRBJ2-3 | few | TRBV5-4 | TRBD2 | TGTGCCAGCAGCCTAAGCGGGGGGGCCCCAGATACGCAGTATTTT | CASSLSGGAPDTQYF